The rows below give T cell receptor beta chains drawn from one sample of a study of a mutant IDH1 vaccine in newly diagnosed glioma. Clones were sequenced by immunoSEQ multiplex PCR, and TCRdb holds only the in-frame ones, with some missing. The profile shows just under 95,000 clones, about four fifths of them singletons. The source material was PBMCs, sampled from a glioma patient treated with radiotherapy, temozolomide or both. The receptors shown here come from a woman between 50 and 59 years old with glioma. CDR3s include the opening cysteine and the closing phenylalanine or tryptophan. The order of the fields is clone size, V gene, CDR3 length, CDR3 protein. Not every row has a clone size; where given, it reads once, few, many or a size class.

size: few
V: TRBV30
length: 12
CDR3: CAWTPYVTEAFF

size: .
V: TRBV19
length: 15
CDR3: CASSTLSATTNEQFF

size: .
V: TRBV18
length: 16
CDR3: CASSQSGGTRTGELFF

size: .
V: TRBV7-6
length: 14
CDR3: CASSFAGSNQPQHF

size: .
V: TRBV19
length: 13
CDR3: CASSGLATDTQYF

size: few
V: TRBV7-9
length: 14
CDR3: CASSSDRERGGYTF

size: .
V: TRBV10-1
length: 16
CDR3: CASSPGSASGANVLTF

size: .
V: TRBV5-1
length: 16
CDR3: CASTLLGQVGRYEQYF

size: .
V: TRBV4-2
length: 15
CDR3: CASSQGESPTDTQYF

size: .
V: TRBV2
length: 14
CDR3: CASSDTAAGNTIYF

size: few
V: TRBV7-2
length: 18
CDR3: CASSPGRGWQGVNEKLFF

size: .
V: TRBV19
length: 13
CDR3: CASSPAINQPQHF

size: few
V: TRBV27
length: 13
CDR3: CASRVMDNSPLHF

size: .
V: TRBV2
length: 16
CDR3: CAPTPGGLSGANVLTF

size: .
V: TRBV6-6
length: 15
CDR3: CASSYSIQGRNEQFF

size: .
V: TRBV4-2
length: 13
CDR3: CASSSQDAVEQYF

size: .
V: TRBV19
length: 16
CDR3: CASSTAWDSENYGYTF

size: .
V: TRBV11-3
length: 15
CDR3: CASSAGQGSGNTIYF